The following is a T cell receptor beta chain sequence with its context. The antigen remains undetermined. Generated by immunoSEQ multiplex PCR, the TCRdb table keeps only in-frame clones and is missing some. This sample has more than 50,000 clones, with roughly 88% found just once. The data are from a study of OX40 agonist ivuxolimab in advanced cancers. The overall study: The mean age was 60 years, ranging from 23 to 79, with approximately 83% of participants male.

Regarding the study as a whole: Also showing low normalized T-cell clonal expansion were some of the nonresponders.

Germline CDR1 and CDR2: LGHNT and FRNRAP. CDR3 length equals 14 residues. Trimming at V came to 6 bases and at J to 3 bases, leaving 4 bases not matched to a gene. The sequencing here drew on CD4+ or CD8+ T cells sorted from blood, taken in a trial of the OX40 agonist ivuxolimab. The TCR was taken from an adult with an advanced solid tumor such as melanoma, head and neck, liver or kidney cancer. The chain has TRBV12-5 and TRBJ2-3; the match to TRBD1 covers 9 bases. The CDR3 sequence is CASGRDRVTDTQYF. In nucleotides, the CDR3 is TGTGCTAGTGGCCGGGACAGGGTGACAGATACGCAGTATTTT.